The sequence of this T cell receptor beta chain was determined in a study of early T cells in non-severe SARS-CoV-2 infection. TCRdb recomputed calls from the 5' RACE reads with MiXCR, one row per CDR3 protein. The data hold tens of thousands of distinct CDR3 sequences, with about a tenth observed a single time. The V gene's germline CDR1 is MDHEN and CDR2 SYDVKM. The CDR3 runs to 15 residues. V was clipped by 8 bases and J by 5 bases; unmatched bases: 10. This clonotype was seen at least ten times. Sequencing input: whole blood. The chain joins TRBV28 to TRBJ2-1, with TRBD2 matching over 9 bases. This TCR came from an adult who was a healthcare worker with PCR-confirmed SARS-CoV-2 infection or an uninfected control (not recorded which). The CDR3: CASYKNPSGNNEQFF. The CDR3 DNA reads TGTGCCAGCTATAAAAATCCTAGCGGGAACAATGAGCAGTTCTTC.